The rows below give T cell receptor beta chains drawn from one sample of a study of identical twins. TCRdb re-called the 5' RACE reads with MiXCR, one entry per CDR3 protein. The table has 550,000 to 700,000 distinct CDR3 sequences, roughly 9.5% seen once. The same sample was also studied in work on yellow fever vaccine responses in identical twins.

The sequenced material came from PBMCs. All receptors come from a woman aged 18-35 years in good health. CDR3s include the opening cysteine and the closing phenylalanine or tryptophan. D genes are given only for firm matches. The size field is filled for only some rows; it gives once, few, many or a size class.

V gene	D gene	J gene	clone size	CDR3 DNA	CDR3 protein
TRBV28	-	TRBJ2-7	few	TGTGCCAGCAGTGGGGCCACCTACGAGCAGTACTTC	CASSGATYEQYF
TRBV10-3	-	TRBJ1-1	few	TGTGCCATCAGTTTCGGACAGAACACTGAAGCTTTCTTT	CAISFGQNTEAFF
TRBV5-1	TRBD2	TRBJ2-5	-	TGCGCCAGCAGCAGCCGGACTAGCAGTCTCCAAGAGACCCAGTACTTC	CASSSRTSSLQETQYF
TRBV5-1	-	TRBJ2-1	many	TGCGCCAGCAGCTTGGGTGGGTTCAGCTCCTACAATGAGCAGTTCTTC	CASSLGGFSSYNEQFF
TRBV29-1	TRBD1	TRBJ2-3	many	TGCAGCGTTGCAGGGACAGGGAGCACAGATACGCAGTATTTT	CSVAGTGSTDTQYF
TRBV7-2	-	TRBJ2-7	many	TGTGCCAGCAGCCAGGCGGCCTCCTACGAGCAGTACTTC	CASSQAASYEQYF
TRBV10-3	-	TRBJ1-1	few	TGTGCCACAAGGGGGGGTGGCGATGAAGCTTTCTTT	CATRGGGDEAFF
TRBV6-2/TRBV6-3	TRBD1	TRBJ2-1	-	TGTGCCAGCACTTCGGGACAGACGAATGAGCAGTTCTTC	CASTSGQTNEQFF
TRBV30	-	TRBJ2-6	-	TGTGCCTGGAAAGGGAATGGGGCCAACGTCCTGACTTTC	CAWKGNGANVLTF
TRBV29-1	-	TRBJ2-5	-	TGCAGCGTTGAGGACACAGGATTCCAAGAGACCCAGTACTTC	CSVEDTGFQETQYF
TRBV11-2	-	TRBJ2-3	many	TGTGCCAGCAGCTTAGGGGAAGGGGTCATTGGCACAGATACGCAGTATTTT	CASSLGEGVIGTDTQYF
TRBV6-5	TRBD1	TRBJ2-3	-	TGTGCCAGCAGTTCCCGGGGACAGGGTAGCACAGATACGCAGTATTTT	CASSSRGQGSTDTQYF
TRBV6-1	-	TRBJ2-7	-	TGTGCCAGCAGTATAAAGGGACTGGCGCTCTCCTACGAGCAGTACTTC	CASSIKGLALSYEQYF
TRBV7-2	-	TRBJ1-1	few	TGTGCCAGCAGCACTATCACCGGGACCCTCTTAACTGAAGCTTTCTTT	CASSTITGTLLTEAFF
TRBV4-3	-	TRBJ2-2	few	TGCGCCAGCAGCTCGATCCATGGGAGAAGCACCGGGGAGCTGTTTTTT	CASSSIHGRSTGELFF
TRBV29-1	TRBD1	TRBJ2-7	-	TGCAGCGTAGCACGGACAGGGATAAACGAGCAGTACTTC	CSVARTGINEQYF
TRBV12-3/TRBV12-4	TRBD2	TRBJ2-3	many	TGTGCCAGCAGGAAAACTAGCGGGGGAACAGATACGCAGTATTTT	CASRKTSGGTDTQYF
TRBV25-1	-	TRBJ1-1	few	TGTGCCAGCAGTGAACAAACAGCTGAAGCTTTCTTT	CASSEQTAEAFF
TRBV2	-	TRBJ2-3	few	TGTGCCAGCAGTGAATTAGGACAGTTAAGCACAGATACGCAGTATTTT	CASSELGQLSTDTQYF
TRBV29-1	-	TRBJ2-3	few	TGCAGCGTTGGGAGCGCAGATACGCAGTATTTT	CSVGSADTQYF
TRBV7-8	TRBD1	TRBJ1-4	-	TGTGCCAGCAGCCCCGAGACAGGGAAGAATGAAAAACTGTTTTTT	CASSPETGKNEKLFF
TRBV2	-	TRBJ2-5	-	TGTGCCAGCAGTGAACGGGGGACCGGGGAGACCCAGTACTTC	CASSERGTGETQYF
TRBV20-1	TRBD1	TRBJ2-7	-	TGCAGTGCTACCGACAGGGAGACAGTCTACGAGCAGTACTTC	CSATDRETVYEQYF
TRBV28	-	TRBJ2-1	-	TGTGCCAGCCTAAAGGGGAAGGGCTCCAATGAGCAGTTCTTC	CASLKGKGSNEQFF
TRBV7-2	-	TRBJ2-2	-	TGTGCCAGCAGCTTGGGTATTCTACAGAACACCGGGGAGCTGTTTTTT	CASSLGILQNTGELFF
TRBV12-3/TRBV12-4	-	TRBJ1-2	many	TGTGCCAGCAGTTTTGGCCGAAGGGCGTCCTATGGCTACACCTTC	CASSFGRRASYGYTF
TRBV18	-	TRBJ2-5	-	TGTGCCAGCTCACCCCCGGCCCAAGAGACCCAGTACTTC	CASSPPAQETQYF
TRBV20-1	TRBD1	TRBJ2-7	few	TGCAGTGCTAGAGATGTGAGGACAGGGAGTGACGAGCAGTACTTC	CSARDVRTGSDEQYF
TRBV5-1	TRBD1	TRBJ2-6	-	TGCGCCAGCAGCATCAAGACAGGGTTTGGGGCCAACGTCCTGACTTTC	CASSIKTGFGANVLTF
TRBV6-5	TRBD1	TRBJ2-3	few	TGTGCCAGCAGTTATCGGACAGGGGGCTTGAGCACAGATACGCAGTATTTT	CASSYRTGGLSTDTQYF
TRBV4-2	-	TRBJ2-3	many	TGTGCCAGCAGCCAAGACGCCACAGATACGCAGTATTTT	CASSQDATDTQYF
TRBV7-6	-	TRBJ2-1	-	TGTGCCAGCAGCGGCCCCGGGGGAGTCCTGAATGAGCAGTTCTTC	CASSGPGGVLNEQFF
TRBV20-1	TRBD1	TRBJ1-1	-	TGCAGTGCCAACCCGGACAGGAGGAACACTGAAGCTTTCTTT	CSANPDRRNTEAFF
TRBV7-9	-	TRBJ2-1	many	TGTGCCAGCAGCCTTAGCGGCCCCCCCTACAATGAGCAGTTCTTC	CASSLSGPPYNEQFF
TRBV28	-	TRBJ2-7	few	TGTGCCAGCAGTTTGGTGTTGAGGGCAGGGTGTGGGTACGAGCAGTACTTC	CASSLVLRAGCGYEQYF
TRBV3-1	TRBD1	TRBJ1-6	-	TGTGCCAGCAGCCAAGACCCATCCACAGGGGGCAGGTCACCCCTCCACTTT	CASSQDPSTGGRSPLHF
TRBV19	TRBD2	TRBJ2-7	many	TGTGCCAGTAGTATTCCGGGACTAGTCTACGAGCAGTACTTC	CASSIPGLVYEQYF
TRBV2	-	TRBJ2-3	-	TGTGCCAGCAGTGATCGAGGGTTTAGCTTCTCAGATACGCAGTATTTT	CASSDRGFSFSDTQYF
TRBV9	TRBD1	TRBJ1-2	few	TGTGCCAGCAGCGGATTACAGGGGGCGTTCGGCTACACCTTC	CASSGLQGAFGYTF
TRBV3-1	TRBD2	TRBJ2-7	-	TGTGCCAGCAGCCACTTCCGTCCGGGTCTAGCGGGGGAGTCTTCCTACGAGCAGTACTTC	CASSHFRPGLAGESSYEQYF
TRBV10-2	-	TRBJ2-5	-	TGCGCCAGCAGTGAGTCGAGAGGCTCCCCGGCGACCCAGTACTTC	CASSESRGSPATQYF
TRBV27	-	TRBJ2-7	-	TGTGCCAGTGGAGACGGACCGTCCTACGAGCAGTACTTC	CASGDGPSYEQYF
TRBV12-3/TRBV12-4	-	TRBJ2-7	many	TGTGCCACATCCCCCCGGGGACTCTACGAGCAGTACTTC	CATSPRGLYEQYF
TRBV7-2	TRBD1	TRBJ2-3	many	TGTGCCAGCAGCTACGGGACAGGTTCAGTTTTCGCAGATACGCAGTATTTT	CASSYGTGSVFADTQYF
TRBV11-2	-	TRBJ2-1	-	TGTGCCAGCAGCTTAGACCCCCTAAGACTTCTACATAATGAGCAGTTCTTC	CASSLDPLRLLHNEQFF
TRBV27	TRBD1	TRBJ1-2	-	TGTGCCAGCGGGACAGGGTTGTATGGCTACACCTTC	CASGTGLYGYTF
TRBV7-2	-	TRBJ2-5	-	TGTGCCAGCAGCTTTTATAAAGAGACCCAGTACTTC	CASSFYKETQYF
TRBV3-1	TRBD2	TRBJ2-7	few	TGTGCCACTGGACTAGCGAGTTACGAGCAGTACTTC	CATGLASYEQYF
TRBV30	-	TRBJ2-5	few	TGTGCCTGGACCCCCCGGCTGTTCGAAGCGGAGACCCAGTACTTC	CAWTPRLFEAETQYF
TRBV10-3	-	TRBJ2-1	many	TGTGCCATCAGTGAGGGTTACAATGAGCAGTTCTTC	CAISEGYNEQFF
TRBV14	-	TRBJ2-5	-	TGTGCCAGCAGCCAAGAACATACTCGGGAGACCCAGTACTTC	CASSQEHTRETQYF
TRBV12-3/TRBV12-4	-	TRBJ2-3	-	TGTGCCAGCAGAGGGACTCCCACAGATACGCAGTATTTT	CASRGTPTDTQYF